This TCR beta chain was observed in a study of T cells in Graves' hyperthyroidism and ophthalmopathy. V was pared by 0 bases and J by 4 bases, with 13 bases between. CDR1 is SGHRS and CDR2 is YFSETQ in the germline V gene. CDR3 length equals 15 residues. RNA transcripts were the template for amplifying TCR beta CDR3 regions. The study used the HTBI primer set for a first-round RT-PCR of the TCR CDR3. A single record per CDR3 protein comes from TCRdb applying MiXCR to the multiplex PCR reads. This sample has more than 500,000 distinct CDR3 sequences; roughly 15% occur once, and the top ten carry over 3.5%. Active moderate-to-severe ophthalmopathy, Clinical Activity Score at least 3, NOSPECS at least 4, under 3 months' duration. The study based diagnoses on clinical symptoms, serum thyroxine and TRAb, thyroid ultrasound and orbital computed tomography.

The chain couples TRBV5-1 to TRBJ1-1; D may be TRBD1 (6 bases). The receptor was isolated from a woman aged 40 to 50 with Graves' ophthalmopathy. Specimen: blood. CDR3 sequence: CASSLDARGATEAFF. CDR3 in DNA: TGCGCCAGCAGCTTGGATGCACGGGGGGCCACTGAAGCTTTCTTT. Based on the CDR3 plus reference TRBV5-1 and TRBJ1-1, the full variable domain is KAGVTQTPRYLIKTRGQQVTLSCSPISGHRSVSWYQQTPGQGLQFLFEYFSETQRNKGNFPGRFSGRQFSNSRSEMNVSTLELGDSALYLCASSLDARGATEAFFGQGTRLTVV.